The 27 T cell receptor beta chains below come from one sample, sequenced in a study of cytomegalovirus exposure and HLA in healthy donors. Libraries were prepared by immunoSEQ multiplex PCR; TCRdb keeps only in-frame clonotypes and omits some of them. The table includes about 130,000 clones, 89% detected once. Sequencing was carried out using PBMCs. All receptors derive from a woman aged 18-29 years in good health and CMV-seronegative.

The chain couples TRBV11-2 to TRBJ2-7, with 10 nucleotides matching TRBD1. V gave up 4 bases and J gave up 7 bases; unmatched junction bases: 13. Germline V gene lookup returns CDR1 SGHAT and CDR2 FQNNGV. The CDR3 loop spans 16 amino acids. This CDR3 reads CASSSPDRGRPEEQYF. The CDR3 bases are TGTGCCAGCAGCTCCCCCGACAGGGGGCGCCCCGAAGAGCAGTACTTC.

The chain employs TRBV7-8 and TRBJ2-7; 8 nucleotides agree with TRBD1. The V gene's germline CDR1 is SGHVS and CDR2 FQNEAQ. The CDR3 is 13 residues long. V shed 3 bases, J shed 4 bases, and the junction held 2 bases outside the gene matches. DNA of the CDR3: TGTGCCAGCAGCTTTGGACAGGGTTACGAGCAGTACTTC. It specifies CASSFGQGYEQYF.

This clone was seen more than once but under ten times. The V and J genes are TRBV27 and TRBJ2-7; TRBD1 agrees at 7 bases. Per the germline V gene, CDR1 is MNHEY and CDR2 is SMNVEV (reference sequence). Trimming cost V 10 bases and J 7 bases; bases outside gene matches: 7. CDR3 length equals 11 residues. The CDR3 nucleotides are TGTGCCACCAGCCAGGGGGATGAGCAGTACTTC. As protein: CATSQGDEQYF.

The V gene is TRBV11-2, the J gene TRBJ2-1, with D possibly matching TRBD2 (7 bases). V shed 4 bases and J shed 6 bases, with 19 bases lying between them. The CDR3 covers 16 residues. Germline loops: CDR1 SGHAT, CDR2 FQNNGV. CDR3 sequence reads: CASSSPTWGGLNEQFF. CDR3 DNA sequence: TGTGCCAGCAGCTCCCCAACGTGGGGGGGCCTCAATGAGCAGTTCTTC.

J is TRBJ1-1 and V is TRBV5-4; 10 nucleotides match TRBD1. There are 14 residues in the CDR3. Looked up from germline, CDR1 is SGHNT and CDR2 is YYREEE (reference sequence). V dropped 0 bases and J dropped 4; count of bases not matched to a gene: 0. In DNA form, the CDR3 reads TGTGCCAGCAGCTTGGGGACAGGGGGCACTGAAGCTTTCTTT. Its protein product is CASSLGTGGTEAFF.

This rearrangement joins TRBV4-1 to TRBJ1-2, with a possible D match to TRBD1 (5 bases). The CDR3 extends over 14 amino acids. V was cut by 2 bases and J by 4 bases, with 11 bases left in between. Germline values: CDR1 MGHRA, CDR2 YSYEKL. The CDR3 here is CASSQKQEGYGYTF. In DNA, the CDR3 is TGCGCCAGCAGCCAAAAACAGGAAGGCTATGGCTACACCTTC.

This clone has just a few counts. This specimen includes other DNA sequences encoding the same CDR3. The CDR3 region is CASSLAGETQYF. CDR3 nucleotide sequence: TGCGCCAGCAGCTTGGCGGGGGAGACCCAGTACTTC. The chain couples TRBV5-1 to TRBJ2-5, with a weak D call TRBD2 (5 bases). Germline V gene sequence: CDR1 SGHRS, CDR2 YFSETQ. V was clipped by 0 bases and J by 5 bases, with 5 bases between them. The CDR3 spans 12 residues.

The V call is TRBV7-9, the J call TRBJ2-5; TRBD2 agrees at 11 bases. J gave up 10 bases and V 5 bases, and 3 bases lay outside the gene matches. This CDR3 has 12 amino acids. Germline assignment: CDR1 SEHNR and CDR2 FQNEAQ (reference sequence). The CDR3 region has the DNA TGTGCCAGCAGCCTAGGACTAGCGGGCCAGTACTTC. Protein product: CASSLGLAGQYF.

The rearrangement joins TRBV7-3 to TRBJ2-1; D is possibly TRBD2 (6 bases). Between the trimmed V and J ends, which lost 2 bases and 10 bases, there was a span of 18 bases. CDR3 length: 15 residues. Looked up from germline, CDR1 is SGHTA and CDR2 is FQGTGA. The CDR3 DNA sequence: TGTGCCAGCAGCTTACTAGCGAGGCCTACAATGGAGCAGTTCTTC. It specifies CASSLLARPTMEQFF.

The rearrangement joins TRBV4-1 to TRBJ2-1, with 9 bases fitting TRBD1. V shed 6 bases, J shed 8 bases, and the junction held 8 bases outside the gene matches. From germline, CDR1 is MGHRA and CDR2 YSYEKL. CDR3 length: 14 amino acids. In DNA, the CDR3 is TGCGCCAGCAGTGTACAGGGGGCTCGGGATGAGCAGTTCTTC. It encodes CASSVQGARDEQFF.

The chain links TRBV11-2 to TRBJ2-2; 14 nucleotides agree with TRBD2. Trimming at V came to 7 bases and at J to 6 bases, leaving 7 bases not matched to a gene. This CDR3 is built from 16 residues. Germline CDR1 SGHAT, CDR2 FQNNGV. CDR3 nucleotides: TGTGCCAGCACCGTACCGGGACTAGCGGGAGCCGGGGAGCTGTTTTTT. Translated, it gives CASTVPGLAGAGELFF.

This clone was observed a handful of times. The rearrangement links TRBV2 to TRBJ1-1; no definite D call. The CDR3 is made up of 13 amino acids. Trimming shortened V by 5 bases and J by 3 bases, and 10 bases separated the two germline ends. Looked up from germline, CDR1 is SNHLY and CDR2 is FYNNEI. The CDR3 nucleotides read TGTGCCAGCAGTCCCGGAGTGGACACTGAAGCTTTCTTT. Translated, it gives CASSPGVDTEAFF. Together with reference TRBV2 and TRBJ1-1, the CDR3 gives the full variable domain: EPEVTQTPSHQVTQMGQEVILRCVPISNHLYFYWYRQILGQKVEFLVSFYNNEISEKSEIFDDQFSVERPDGSNFTLKIRSTKLEDSAMYFCASSPGVDTEAFFGQGTRLTVV.

The chain employs TRBV6-5 and TRBJ2-1; 7 positions match TRBD1. This CDR3 has 15 amino acids. V shed 6 bases and J 5 bases; nucleotides not matched to a gene: 10. Germline CDR1 MNHEY, CDR2 SVGAGI. The CDR3, as DNA: TGTGCCAGCAGAGCCGATTACAGGGGAAACAATGAGCAGTTCTTC. It specifies CASRADYRGNNEQFF.

The chain joins TRBV18 to TRBJ2-1, with D tentatively TRBD1 (6 bases). V lost 5 bases to trimming and J lost 4 bases, with 9 bases between them. CDR1 is KGHSH, CDR2 LQKENI, per germline. This CDR3 contains 13 residues. CDR3: CASSGGQYNEQFF. The CDR3, as DNA: TGTGCCAGCTCAGGGGGCCAATACAATGAGCAGTTCTTC.

J is TRBJ2-7 and V is TRBV5-1; D ambiguous. V shed 0 bases and J shed 1 base, with 8 bases lying between them. The CDR3 is made up of 14 amino acids. Germline values: CDR1 SGHRS, CDR2 YFSETQ. The CDR3: CASSLGGSSYEQYF. The CDR3 DNA reads as TGCGCCAGCAGCTTGGGAGGTTCTTCCTACGAGCAGTACTTC.

CDR3 loop: CASSFRTSGNHWRQEFF. CDR3 DNA sequence: TGCGCCAGCAGCTTCAGGACTAGCGGGAACCATTGGAGGCAGGAGTTCTTC. This rearrangement joins TRBV5-1 to TRBJ2-1, with 12 positions matching TRBD2. The CDR3 runs 17 residues. V shed 2 bases, J shed 14 bases, and the junction held 17 bases outside the gene matches. Germline V lookup: CDR1 SGHRS, CDR2 YFSETQ.

This chain links TRBV19 with TRBJ2-3; 11 bases map to TRBD2. V shed 11 bases and J 5 bases; nucleotides not matched to a gene: 12. Germline CDR1 and CDR2: LNHDA and SQIVND (reference sequence). This CDR3 comprises 15 residues. The CDR3 nucleotides are TGTGCCTTAAGGGGGGCTAGCGGGAGGAAAGATACGCAGTATTTT. Translation gives CALRGASGRKDTQYF. The variable domain in full, completed from reference TRBV19 and TRBJ2-3, reads DGGITQSPKYLFRKEGQNVTLSCEQNLNHDAMYWYRQDPGQGLRLIYYSQIVNDFQKGDIAEGYSVSREKKESFPLTVTSAQKNPTAFYLCALRGASGRKDTQYFGPGTRLTVL.

In its sample, this clone was seen once. The CDR3 protein is CASSLAGITDTQYF. Written as DNA, the CDR3 is TGTGCCAGCAGCTTGGCAGGGATCACAGATACGCAGTATTTT. This chain uses TRBV7-6 with TRBJ2-3; weak D call: TRBD1 (5 bases). Germline CDR1 SGHVS, CDR2 FNYEAQ. Trimming took 3 bases from V and 2 from J, leaving 9 bases between them. The CDR3 runs to 14 residues.

This clone was found once. The chain recombines TRBV9 with TRBJ1-1; D unclear. V lost 3 bases and J lost 0, with 3 bases in between. Germline V gene sequence: CDR1 SGDLS, CDR2 YYNGEE. The CDR3 runs to 12 residues. The CDR3 spells CASSGVNTEAFF. CDR3 nucleotide sequence: TGTGCCAGCAGCGGAGTGAACACTGAAGCTTTCTTT.

This rearrangement joins TRBV7-9 to TRBJ2-7, with 9 bases lining up with TRBD1. The germline CDR1 and CDR2 sequences are SEHNR and FQNEAQ (reference sequence). The CDR3 consists of 16 residues. The V gene end was trimmed by 7 bases and the J gene end by 5 bases; junction bases not matched to a gene: 15. This CDR3 reads CASINARDRAPHEQYF. In DNA form, the CDR3 reads TGTGCCAGCATCAATGCCCGGGACAGGGCCCCCCACGAGCAGTACTTC.

This clone was observed once. The chain combines TRBV28 with TRBJ2-5, with a tentative D call TRBD2 (5 bases). Between the trimmed V and J ends, which lost 2 bases and 2 bases, there was a span of 15 bases. The CDR3 has 16 residues. Germline CDR1 reads MDHEN; CDR2 reads SYDVKM. Here the CDR3 DNA reads TGTGCCAGCAGTTTAGAAGGGAGACAATTTCAAGAGACCCAGTACTTC. Translated, it gives CASSLEGRQFQETQYF.

This chain links TRBV9 with TRBJ2-1, with 12 nucleotides matching TRBD2. From germline, CDR1 is SGDLS and CDR2 YYNGEE. The ends lost 0 bases at V and 6 bases at J; junction bases unmatched: 1. The CDR3 totals 15 residues. The CDR3 region is CASSVGLAGANEQFF. The CDR3, as DNA: TGTGCCAGCAGCGTAGGACTAGCGGGAGCCAATGAGCAGTTCTTC.

The chain couples TRBV7-9 to TRBJ2-3; D possibly corresponds to TRBD2 (6 bases). Germline CDR1 is SEHNR and CDR2 is FQNEAQ (reference sequence). The CDR3 loop spans 14 amino acids. The ends were cut back, 5 bases at V and 0 bases at J, with 9 bases in the middle. This CDR3 is CASSLGLSTDTQYF. CDR3 in DNA: TGTGCCAGCAGCCTGGGACTGAGCACAGATACGCAGTATTTT.

The CDR3 coding sequence is TGCGCCAGCAGCTTGTACCGGACAGGGCTTACGCCTTTCTTT. Translated, it gives CASSLYRTGLTPFF. The V gene is TRBV5-1, the J gene TRBJ1-1; 8 positions match TRBD1. CDR1 and CDR2 from the germline V gene are SGHRS and YFSETQ. This CDR3 has 14 residues. After removal of 1 base from V and 12 bases from J, the junction contained 11 bases not matched to a gene.

The chain combines TRBV2 with TRBJ2-5, with 7 bases aligning to TRBD1. The CDR3 has 14 amino acids. The trim removed 4 bases at V and 2 bases at J, leaving 4 bases unmatched. Germline values: CDR1 SNHLY, CDR2 FYNNEI. CDR3 coding DNA: TGTGCCAGCAGTGCACGCAGGGGGCAAGAGACCCAGTACTTC. It translates to CASSARRGQETQYF.

V is TRBV11-2 and J is TRBJ1-2; maybe TRBD1 (5 bases). The CDR3 loop spans 14 amino acids. V was cut by 5 bases and J by 1 base, with 11 bases left in between. Per germline, CDR1 SGHAT and CDR2 FQNNGV. The CDR3 reads CASSQTGVNYGYTF. Here the CDR3 DNA reads TGTGCCAGCAGCCAGACGGGGGTTAACTATGGCTACACCTTC.

A few counts support this clone. V usage is TRBV7-2 and J usage is TRBJ2-2, with 10 bases matching TRBD2. Germline trimming cut 6 bases from V and 3 bases from J; bases unmatched to any gene: 7. Germline V gives CDR1 SGHTA, CDR2 FQGNSA. This CDR3 spans 16 amino acids. The CDR3: CASRRLAGADTGELFF. CDR3 nucleotide sequence: TGTGCCAGCAGGCGTCTAGCGGGAGCAGACACCGGGGAGCTGTTTTTT.